This T cell receptor beta chain was sequenced for a study of brain T cells in children with intractable seizures. The study, taken as a whole, reports: Pre- and post-surgery blood differed in depth, so pre-surgery absences may be undersampling.

This clone was observed once. Its antigen is not identified. This CDR3 spans 16 amino acids. Trimming took off 8 bases at V and 5 bases at J, with 25 bases between the two ends. Germline V gene lookup returns CDR1 MNHEY and CDR2 SMNVEV (reference sequence). Here immunoSEQ multiplex PCR was the method, and the copy in TCRdb shows in-frame clones only, minus some. The sample has fewer than 150,000 clones, 90% to 95% seen once. Sequencing used peripheral blood, obtained at surgery. The chain combines TRBV27 with TRBJ2-7; D assignment may be TRBD1 or TRBD2 (5 bases each). The TCR comes from a boy in the first two years of life with hemimegalencephaly and intractable seizures. The CDR3 sequence: CASSTLGGTIRNEQYF. CDR3 nucleotides: TGTGCCAGCTCAACCCTCGGTGGGACCATTCGAAACGAGCAGTACTTC.